This TCR beta chain was obtained from a study of control samples from healthy donors and cancer patients. TCRdb's copy holds only in-frame clones and misses some; the assay was immunoSEQ multiplex PCR. The sample gives about 140,000 clones, 94% of which show up once; over 10% is in the top ten. This TCR was recovered from a man aged 40-50 years in good health. The sequenced sample was blood.

The CDR3 nucleotides are TGTGCCAGCAGCCAAGACCCGGGAGGTGTCACAGATACGCAGTATTTT. Amino acid sequence: CASSQDPGGVTDTQYF. The chain combines TRBV3-1 (or the pseudogene TRBV3-2) with TRBJ2-3, with 7 bases identical to TRBD2. Trimming removed 0 bases from V and 2 bases from J; junction bases left unmatched: 5. This CDR3 has 16 residues. Germline V gives CDR1 LGHDT, CDR2 YNNKEL (reference sequence).